This entry concerns a single T cell receptor (beta chain). Its antigen is unknown. Study-wide results and limits: Tumor Tregs overlapped most with tumor, then blood, naive CD4+ cells. Tumor memory CD4+ T cell TCR gene usage was found to cluster with blood and lymph node memory CD4+ cells and with lymph node naive CD4+ cells.

Full-length variable regions came from constant-region reverse primers plus semi-nested Nested Universal Primer A PCR. TCRdb recomputed calls from the 5' RACE reads with MiXCR, one row per CDR3 protein. Seen here are 52,000 or so distinct CDR3 sequences, less than 25% observed once, and the top ten hold 3.2%. The CDR3 contains 12 residues. In germline, CDR1 is SQVTM, CDR2 ANQGSEA. With 4 bases removed from V and 5 bases from J, the gap between germline ends came to 11 bases. Treg sorting used a CD4+CD25+CD127-/low gate. The sequence was obtained from a female donor with breast cancer. The source material was tumor-infiltrating Tregs sorted from the breast tumor. J is TRBJ1-1 and V is TRBV29-1, with D possibly matching TRBD1 (5 bases). This CDR3 reads CSVGQGRTEAFF. As DNA, the CDR3 is TGCAGCGTTGGTCAGGGCCGGACTGAAGCTTTCTTT. The variable domain in full, completed from reference TRBV29-1 and TRBJ1-1, reads SAVISQKPSRDICQRGTSLTIQCQVDSQVTMMFWYRQQPGQSLTLIATANQGSEATYESGFVIDKFPISRPNLTFSTLTVSNMSPEDSSIYLCSVGQGRTEAFFGQGTRLTVV.